Below are 15 T cell receptor beta chains sequenced from a single sample in a study of T cell repertoires in cytomegalovirus infection. For these receptors, no antigen is known. TCRdb independently ran MiXCR on the reads; one entry per CDR3 protein. Counted here are more than 250,000 distinct CDR3 sequences, 25% occurring once; the ten biggest clones make up roughly 13%. This specimen was cultured PBMCs, taken from culture after CMV antigen stimulation. These receptors were obtained from a human donor in good health (CMV status not recorded). Some clones in this sample may be carry-over from other donors' samples.

This clonotype is deemed medium-sized. The chain recombines TRBV7-2 with TRBJ2-5; D not certain. Germline lookup yields CDR1 SGHTA and CDR2 FQGNSA. V dropped 1 base and J dropped 5 bases, with 8 bases sitting between them. CDR3 length equals 13 residues. CDR3 DNA sequence: TGTGCCAGCAGCTTAGGGACCCGGGAGACCCAGTACTTC. It specifies CASSLGTRETQYF.

This clonotype was picked up many times. The rearrangement uses TRBV7-8 and TRBJ1-2; D gene uncertain. Germline V gene data show CDR1 as SGHVS and CDR2 as FQNEAQ. The ends were cut back, 1 base at V and 3 bases at J, with 3 bases in the middle. The CDR3 loop spans 12 amino acids. The chain's CDR3 is CASSLDDYGYTF. The CDR3 DNA sequence: TGTGCCAGCAGCTTAGACGACTATGGCTACACCTTC.

The gene calls are TRBV5-4 and TRBJ1-2; D gene unclear. Trimming pared 0 bases from V and 8 bases from J, leaving 11 bases between. There are 13 residues in the CDR3. Germline V gene data show CDR1 as SGHNT and CDR2 as YYREEE (reference sequence). DNA of the CDR3: TGTGCCAGCAGCTTGGCCGGGGAGAGCGGCTACACCTTC. The encoded protein is CASSLAGESGYTF.

In its sample, this clonotype was seen many times. This rearrangement joins TRBV11-2 to TRBJ2-1; possibly TRBD2 for D (5 bases). The CDR3 has 15 residues. With 5 bases removed from V and 6 bases from J, the gap between germline ends came to 17 bases. The germline V gene encodes CDR1 SGHAT and CDR2 FQNNGV. CDR3 region: CASSLLGAPSNEQFF. The CDR3 DNA sequence: TGTGCCAGCAGCCTACTAGGTGCTCCATCCAATGAGCAGTTCTTC.

J is TRBJ1-2 and V is TRBV5-1; 7 bases align to TRBD1. Germline CDR1 reads SGHRS; CDR2 reads YFSETQ. The CDR3 totals 16 residues. Trimming took 4 bases from V and 4 from J; bases not matched to a gene: 13. The CDR3 DNA follows: TGCGCCAGCAGCCAAGGGACAGCCAGAGAGGCCTATGGCTACACCTTC. Its translation is CASSQGTAREAYGYTF. Using reference TRBV5-1 and TRBJ1-2 for the parts outside the CDR3, the full variable domain is KAGVTQTPRYLIKTRGQQVTLSCSPISGHRSVSWYQQTPGQGLQFLFEYFSETQRNKGNFPGRFSGRQFSNSRSEMNVSTLELGDSALYLCASSQGTAREAYGYTFGSGTRLTVV.

The rearrangement uses TRBV2 and TRBJ2-7; 7 nucleotides line up with TRBD1. The V gene's germline CDR1 is SNHLY and CDR2 FYNNEI. The ends lost 9 bases at V and 5 bases at J; junction bases unmatched: 7. The CDR3 contains 12 residues. The chain's CDR3 is CARTSQGNEQYF. DNA of the CDR3: TGTGCCAGAACCTCACAGGGGAACGAGCAGTACTTC.

This chain links TRBV5-5 with TRBJ2-1; D is perhaps TRBD1 (6 bases). The CDR3 contains 13 residues. CDR1 and CDR2 (germline): SGHKS, YYEKEE (reference sequence). Trimming removed 0 bases from V and 9 bases from J, with 10 bases in between. The DNA for the CDR3 is TGTGCCAGCAGCTTGGCACTAGGGGGTGAGCAGTTCTTC. Its translation is CASSLALGGEQFF.

In its sample, this clonotype was seen a few times. V gene TRBV12-3 or TRBV12-4 combines with J gene TRBJ1-1, with D unresolved. The CDR3 is 16 residues long. The V gene lost 3 bases and the J gene lost 8 bases, with 22 bases spanning the gap. CDR3: CASSFKTSWAGSEAFF. Written as DNA, the CDR3 is TGTGCCAGCAGTTTTAAAACGTCGTGGGCAGGCAGCGAAGCTTTCTTT.

About this clonotype itself: Its ends do not fully match the called genes, so a read error is possible. V is TRBV5-3 and J is TRBJ1-2; TRBD1 matches at 8 bases. TRBV5-3 is filed as an ORF, its function uncertain. The CDR3 is 15 amino acids. CDR3 protein: CASSLGQGSHYGYTF. The CDR3 bases are TGTGCCAGCAGCTTAGGACAGGGAAGTCACTATGGCTACACCTTC.

This clonotype was seen ten or more times. The V and J genes are TRBV7-2 and TRBJ1-5; unclear D gene. Germline V gene sequence: CDR1 SGHTA, CDR2 FQGNSA. The CDR3 extends over 13 amino acids. Trimming pared 5 bases from V and 7 bases from J, leaving 12 bases between. This CDR3 reads CASSPLREQPQHF. The CDR3 nucleotides read TGTGCCAGCAGCCCACTACGAGAACAGCCCCAGCATTTT.

The J gene is TRBJ1-1, the V gene TRBV25-1; maybe TRBD1 (5 bases). CDR1 and CDR2 from the germline V gene are MGHDK and SYGVNS. This CDR3 region has 13 residues. V dropped 1 base and J dropped 4 bases, with 7 bases sitting between them. CDR3 sequence (DNA): TGTGCCAGCAGTGAATGGGGCGGCACTGAAGCTTTCTTT. Protein: CASSEWGGTEAFF.

The chain uses TRBV19 and TRBJ1-6; D gene uncertain. V was clipped by 11 bases and J by 0 bases, with 14 bases between them. The CDR3 runs 15 residues. Germline V gene data show CDR1 as LNHDA and CDR2 as SQIVND (reference sequence). In nucleotides, the CDR3 is TGTGCCGGAGGATCAGGAAGCTCCTATAATTCACCCCTCCACTTT. Translation: CAGGSGSSYNSPLHF.

This clonotype was detected many times. The chain combines TRBV29-1 with TRBJ2-2, with D perhaps matching TRBD1 or TRBD2 (5 bases each). Between the trimmed V and J ends, which lost 7 bases and 2 bases, there was a span of 8 bases. The CDR3 totals 12 residues. The germline V gene has CDR1 SQVTM and CDR2 ANQGSEA. The CDR3 protein is CSGGANTGELFF. DNA for the CDR3: TGCAGCGGAGGGGCTAACACCGGGGAGCTGTTTTTT.

This chain uses TRBV3-1 with TRBJ2-1; 12 bases agree with TRBD2. V was pared by 0 bases and J by 6 bases, with 12 bases of the junction left unmatched. Germline CDR1 reads LGHDT; CDR2 reads YNNKEL (reference sequence). CDR3 size: 19 residues. The CDR3 protein is CASSQDRRLAGDLANEQFF. The CDR3 nucleotides are TGTGCCAGCAGCCAAGATCGCAGACTAGCGGGAGATCTCGCCAATGAGCAGTTCTTC.

This clonotype was seen ten or more times. This chain connects TRBV7-2 to TRBJ2-5, with 9 positions matching TRBD2. V was clipped by 8 bases and J by 5 bases; unmatched bases: 9. CDR1 and CDR2 from the germline V gene are SGHTA and FQGNSA. The CDR3 runs to 14 residues. CDR3 in DNA: TGTGCCAGCCTCAGCGGGAGGCCCGGTGAGACCCAGTACTTC. Translating gives CASLSGRPGETQYF.